One and the same sample provided the 26 T cell receptor beta chains below, sequenced in a study of blood T cell repertoires in COVID-19 (dated by TCRdb to about 2020). The library was obtained by the immunoSEQ multiplex PCR assay. TCRdb provides this immuneACCESS table in a form limited to in-frame rearrangements. Some clones are lacking; in checked studies, under half of them reflect an unresolved V gene, and why the rest are absent is not known. The sample yields 95,000 to 110,000 clones; more than 80% were counted once. Of the sample, approximately 12% is held by the ten largest clones. The sample taken for sequencing was peripheral blood. The source is a human donor in a cohort sampled during active COVID-19.

CDR3 nucleotide sequence: TGTGCCAGCAGCTTGGGGACAGGGGGACGAGGGCTCTATGGCTACACCTTC. Translation: CASSLGTGGRGLYGYTF. The chain joins TRBV7-2 to TRBJ1-2; 11 bases fit TRBD1. The germline gives CDR1 SGHTA, CDR2 FQGNSA. After removal of 3 bases from V and 4 bases from J, the junction contained 10 bases not matched to a gene. CDR3 length: 17 residues. Complete variable domain (other parts from reference TRBV7-2 and TRBJ1-2): GAGVSQSPSNKVTEKGKDVELRCDPISGHTALYWYRQSLGQGLEFLIYFQGNSAPDKSGLPSDRFSAERTGGSVSTLTIQRTQQEDSAVYLCASSLGTGGRGLYGYTFGSGTRLTVV.

CDR3 sequence (DNA): TGTGCCAGCACCGAGACGGGGATTAGGAACACTGAAGCTTTCTTT. This gives the protein CASTETGIRNTEAFF. The V and J genes are TRBV5-6 and TRBJ1-1; no clear D. Deletions cut 6 bases from V and 1 base from J, with 16 bases between. The CDR3 consists of 15 residues. The germline V gene encodes CDR1 SGHDT and CDR2 YYEEEE.

The J gene is TRBJ1-6, the V gene TRBV6-5; TRBD1 is a possible D gene (6 bases). The CDR3 loop spans 14 amino acids. The germline V and J ends were trimmed by 3 bases and 10 bases, with 13 bases remaining between them. Germline V CDR1 and CDR2: MNHEY, SVGAGI. CDR3 loop: CASSYGSRGSPLHF. The CDR3 nucleotides read TGTGCCAGCAGTTATGGGTCAAGGGGGTCACCCCTCCACTTT.

The chain has TRBV5-1 and TRBJ1-1; D unresolved. V gave up 5 bases and J gave up 0 bases, with 8 bases separating them. This CDR3 is built from 13 residues. Germline-derived CDR1 and CDR2 are SGHRS and YFSETQ. In nucleotides, the CDR3 is TGCGCCAGCAGTGGAGGAGTGAACACTGAAGCTTTCTTT. It translates to CASSGGVNTEAFF. Together with reference TRBV5-1 and TRBJ1-1, the CDR3 gives the full variable domain: KAGVTQTPRYLIKTRGQQVTLSCSPISGHRSVSWYQQTPGQGLQFLFEYFSETQRNKGNFPGRFSGRQFSNSRSEMNVSTLELGDSALYLCASSGGVNTEAFFGQGTRLTVV.

Regarding this clone: Compared with germline, one end of the junction differs, possibly owing to a read error. The chain joins TRBV5-1 to TRBJ2-7; 9 bases map to TRBD2. This CDR3 contains 18 residues. From germline, CDR1 is SGHRS and CDR2 YFSETQ. CDR3 residues: CPSSLAGAGGNPFYEQYF. CDR3 bases: TGCCCCAGCAGCTTGGCCGGGGCGGGGGGGAACCCTTTCTACGAGCAGTACTTC.

The chain carries TRBV9 and TRBJ1-1; D is possibly TRBD1 (6 bases). The CDR3 sequence is 16 residues long. V gave up 3 bases and J gave up 0 bases, with 15 bases separating them. Germline CDR1 SGDLS, CDR2 YYNGEE. CDR3 nucleotide sequence: TGTGCCAGCAGCGGACGACCGGGACATTTGAACACTGAAGCTTTCTTT. Encoded protein: CASSGRPGHLNTEAFF.

The chain has TRBV5-6 and TRBJ1-1, with a possible D match to TRBD1 (6 bases). Deletions cut 3 bases from V and 0 bases from J, with 15 bases between. CDR1 SGHDT and CDR2 YYEEEE come from the germline V gene. The CDR3 loop spans 16 amino acids. As DNA, the CDR3 is TGTGCCAGCAGCTCGCGCAGGGGCTGGGTGAACACTGAAGCTTTCTTT. It yields the protein CASSSRRGWVNTEAFF.

This clone was seen once. The chain is built from TRBV30 and TRBJ2-7; 11 positions agree with TRBD1. CDR3 length equals 12 residues. The J segment lost 4 bases and the V segment lost 8 bases, leaving 4 bases of the junction unmatched. Germline V gene lookup returns CDR1 GTSNPN and CDR2 SVGIG (reference sequence). CDR3 sequence (DNA): TGTGCCCAAGGACAGGGGGCGTACGAGCAGTACTTC. This encodes CAQGQGAYEQYF.

The chain has TRBV5-6 and TRBJ2-7; 8 positions agree with TRBD1. CDR3 length: 15 residues. After removal of 4 bases from V and 5 bases from J, the junction contained 11 bases not matched to a gene. CDR1 and CDR2 from the germline V gene are SGHDT and YYEEEE. The CDR3 nucleotides are TGTGCCAGCAGCCCCACCCCCAGGGGGCTCCACGAGCAGTACTTC. This translates into CASSPTPRGLHEQYF.

The chain links TRBV5-4 to TRBJ2-2, with 11 positions matching TRBD2. V lost 5 bases to trimming and J lost 2 bases; unmatched junction nucleotides: 5. Germline values: CDR1 SGHNT, CDR2 YYREEE (reference sequence). CDR3 length: 16 residues. CDR3: CASSPSGGRNTGELFF. In DNA, the CDR3 is TGTGCCAGCAGTCCTAGCGGGGGGCGAAACACCGGGGAGCTGTTTTTT.

The rearrangement joins TRBV6-4 to TRBJ1-1; the D is unclear. V dropped 0 bases and J dropped 6 bases, with 14 bases sitting between them. This CDR3 comprises 15 residues. Germline assignment: CDR1 MRHNA and CDR2 SNTAGT. DNA for the CDR3: TGTGCCAGCAGTGACTCGATGAGGGAGAAGGCTGAAGCTTTCTTT. It is translated as CASSDSMREKAEAFF.

V and J are TRBV30 and TRBJ2-2, with D possibly TRBD2 on 6 matching bases. V was trimmed by 3 bases and J by 1 base, leaving 9 bases between them. The CDR3 has 14 residues. The germline gives CDR1 GTSNPN, CDR2 SVGIG (reference sequence). The CDR3 region is CAWRVAVNTGELFF. The CDR3 nucleotides are TGTGCCTGGAGGGTAGCGGTGAACACCGGGGAGCTGTTTTTT.

The chain recombines TRBV18 with TRBJ2-3, with 8 bases fitting TRBD2. This CDR3 has 14 residues. V dropped 3 bases and J dropped 14; count of bases not matched to a gene: 13. The V gene's germline CDR1 is KGHSH and CDR2 LQKENI. This chain's CDR3 is CASSPGSSERGMYF. The CDR3 DNA reads TGTGCCAGCTCACCGGGCTCTAGCGAGCGGGGGATGTATTTT.

The chain uses TRBV7-2 and TRBJ2-1, with 10 bases identical to TRBD2. V was clipped by 5 bases and J by 12 bases; unmatched bases: 4. The CDR3 spans 12 residues. Germline V gives CDR1 SGHTA, CDR2 FQGNSA. DNA of the CDR3: TGTGCCAGCAGCCTCAGACTAGCGGGGCAGTTCTTC. It yields the protein CASSLRLAGQFF.

This sequence joins TRBV27 and TRBJ1-2; TRBD1 matches at 8 bases. Germline lookup yields CDR1 MNHEY and CDR2 SMNVEV (reference sequence). Trimming cost V 4 bases and J 8 bases; bases outside gene matches: 6. CDR3 length: 13 amino acids. The CDR3 DNA reads TGTGCCAGCAGTTATAGGACAGGGCAGGGCTACACCTTC. It specifies CASSYRTGQGYTF.

V usage is TRBV27 and J usage is TRBJ2-1, with a possible D match to TRBD2 (5 bases). The CDR3 has 16 amino acids. V was pared by 2 bases and J by 0 bases, with 11 bases between. Germline CDR1 and CDR2: MNHEY and SMNVEV (reference sequence). CDR3 in amino acids: CASSLRSGSSYNEQFF. Here the CDR3 DNA reads TGTGCCAGCAGTTTACGGTCGGGGAGCTCCTACAATGAGCAGTTCTTC.

There are a few counts of this clone. This sequence joins TRBV12-3 or TRBV12-4 and TRBJ1-1, with 10 nucleotides matching TRBD1. This CDR3 contains 13 residues. V shed 5 bases and J 6 bases; nucleotides not matched to a gene: 3. The CDR3 nucleotides read TGTGCCAGCAGTATTGGACAGGGGGCTGAAGCTTTCTTT. Translation: CASSIGQGAEAFF.

The rearrangement joins TRBV18 to TRBJ1-2; TRBD1 agrees at 8 bases. The CDR3 loop spans 14 amino acids. V dropped 6 bases and J dropped 2; count of bases not matched to a gene: 5. Per germline, CDR1 KGHSH and CDR2 LQKENI. CDR3: CASSPRDRNYGYTF. CDR3 nucleotide sequence: TGTGCCAGCTCTCCTAGGGACAGGAACTATGGCTACACCTTC.

This chain joins TRBV5-1 and TRBJ2-7; maybe TRBD1 (7 bases). The CDR3 is 15 residues long. Germline V gene lookup returns CDR1 SGHRS and CDR2 YFSETQ. Trimming pared 6 bases from V and 5 bases from J, leaving 21 bases between. The DNA of the CDR3 is TGCGCCAGCACACGAGGGTTAGGCAGGGGGGACGAGCAGTACTTC. It encodes CASTRGLGRGDEQYF.

The chain joins TRBV29-1 to TRBJ1-1; weak D call: TRBD1 (5 bases). Trimming removed 6 bases at V and 8 bases at J, with 10 bases between. CDR1 and CDR2 (germline): SQVTM, ANQGSEA. The CDR3 spans 10 residues. The CDR3 DNA sequence: TGCAGCGTAAAGACAGACGAAGCTTTCTTT. Its translation is CSVKTDEAFF.

V usage is TRBV30 and J usage is TRBJ1-2; 7 nucleotides agree with TRBD1. The CDR3 loop spans 16 amino acids. Germline CDR1 and CDR2: GTSNPN and SVGIG (reference sequence). V dropped 5 bases and J dropped 2; count of bases not matched to a gene: 14. CDR3 nucleotides: TGTGCCTGGGTGCCGGGACAGAAATTACTAAACTATGGCTACACCTTC. Its protein product is CAWVPGQKLLNYGYTF.

This rearrangement joins TRBV6-2 or TRBV6-3 to TRBJ2-7, with D possibly being TRBD1 (5 bases). Trimming left V 6 bases short and J 2 bases short, with 14 bases between. The germline V gene encodes CDR1 MNHEY and CDR2 SVGEGT. This CDR3 contains 14 residues. CDR3 region: CASSSRQIPYEQYF. CDR3 sequence (DNA): TGTGCCAGCAGCTCAAGACAGATTCCCTACGAGCAGTACTTC.

Many counts were recorded for this clone. The rearrangement joins TRBV19 to TRBJ1-4; TRBD1 matches 7 bases. Trimming took 3 bases from V and 8 from J; bases not matched to a gene: 6. The CDR3 consists of 14 residues. Germline values: CDR1 LNHDA, CDR2 SQIVND (reference sequence). CDR3 loop: CASSMGQWGEKLFF. The DNA for the CDR3 is TGTGCCAGTAGTATGGGACAGTGGGGAGAAAAACTGTTTTTT. The whole variable domain, remainder taken from reference TRBV19 and TRBJ1-4, is DGGITQSPKYLFRKEGQNVTLSCEQNLNHDAMYWYRQDPGQGLRLIYYSQIVNDFQKGDIAEGYSVSREKKESFPLTVTSAQKNPTAFYLCASSMGQWGEKLFFGSGTQLSVL.

The chain uses TRBV5-1 and TRBJ2-7, with a tentative D call TRBD1 (6 bases). V was cut by 3 bases and J by 4 bases, with 23 bases left in between. The CDR3 length is 17 residues. Germline-derived CDR1 and CDR2 are SGHRS and YFSETQ. CDR3 amino acids: CASSSSVDSLIPYEQYF. In DNA form, the CDR3 reads TGCGCCAGCAGCTCATCAGTGGACAGCCTAATCCCGTACGAGCAGTACTTC.

This clone was counted a single time. The J gene is TRBJ2-7, the V gene TRBV15; D unresolved. The CDR3 loop spans 15 amino acids. With 0 bases removed from V and 2 bases from J, the gap between germline ends came to 11 bases. Germline lookup yields CDR1 LNHNV and CDR2 YYDKDF (reference sequence). Written as DNA, the CDR3 is TGTGCCACCAGCAGAGATCAAGGCGGAGCCTACGAGCAGTACTTC. Translation: CATSRDQGGAYEQYF. The whole variable domain, remainder taken from reference TRBV15 and TRBJ2-7, is DAMVIQNPRYQVTQFGKPVTLSCSQTLNHNVMYWYQQKSSQAPKLLFHYYDKDFNNEADTPDNFQSRRPNTSFCFLDIRSPGLGDTAMYLCATSRDQGGAYEQYFGPGTRLTVT.

The chain is built from TRBV6-6 and TRBJ2-7; 9 nucleotides line up with TRBD2. The ends lost 0 bases at V and 2 bases at J; junction bases unmatched: 2. The CDR3 sequence is 15 residues long. Germline CDR1 and CDR2: MNHNY and SVGAGI (reference sequence). DNA of the CDR3: TGTGCCAGCAGTTACTCGCGGGGGGGGGCCTACGAGCAGTACTTC. It translates to CASSYSRGGAYEQYF.